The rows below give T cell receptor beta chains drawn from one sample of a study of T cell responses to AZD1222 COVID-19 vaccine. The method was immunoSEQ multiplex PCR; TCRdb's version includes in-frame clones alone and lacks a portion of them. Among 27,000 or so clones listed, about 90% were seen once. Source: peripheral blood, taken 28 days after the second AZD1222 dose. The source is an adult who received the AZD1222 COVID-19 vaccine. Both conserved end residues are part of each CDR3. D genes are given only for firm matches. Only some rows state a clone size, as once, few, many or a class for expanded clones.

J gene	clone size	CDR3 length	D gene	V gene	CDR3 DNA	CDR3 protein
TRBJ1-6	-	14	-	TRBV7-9	TGTGCCAGCAGCTTATGGACGGAGAATTCACCCCTCCACTTT	CASSLWTENSPLHF
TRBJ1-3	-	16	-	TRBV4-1	TGCGCCAGCAGCCAAGATACGGGGTCCTCTGGAAACACCATATATTTT	CASSQDTGSSGNTIYF
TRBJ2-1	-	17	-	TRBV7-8	TGTGCCAGCAGCTTAGTTAATGGGGCTAGCTCATCGGATGAGCAGTTCTTC	CASSLVNGASSSDEQFF
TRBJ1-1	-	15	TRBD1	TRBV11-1	TGTGCCAGCAGGAGCCGGGACAGAGATAACACTGAAGCTTTCTTT	CASRSRDRDNTEAFF
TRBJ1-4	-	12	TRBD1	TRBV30	TGTGCCTGGCTGACAGGGGGCGAAAAACTGTTTTTT	CAWLTGGEKLFF
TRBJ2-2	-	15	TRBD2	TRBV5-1	TGCGCCAGCAGCTTGGACCTAGCGGGGACCGGGGAGCTGTTTTTT	CASSLDLAGTGELFF
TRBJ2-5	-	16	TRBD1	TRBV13	TGTGCCAGCAGCTTGTCTTCCCAGGGGGACCAAGAGACCCAGTACTTC	CASSLSSQGDQETQYF
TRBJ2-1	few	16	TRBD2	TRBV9	TGTGCCAGCAGCCTGGGTAGCGGGAGATCCTACAATGAGCAGTTCTTC	CASSLGSGRSYNEQFF
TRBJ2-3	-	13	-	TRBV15	TGTGCCACCAGCGGGACGATCACAGATACGCAGTATTTT	CATSGTITDTQYF
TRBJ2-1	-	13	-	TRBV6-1	TGTGCCAGCAGTGAGCAGGGGTACAATGAGCAGTTCTTC	CASSEQGYNEQFF
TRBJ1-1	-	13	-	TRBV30	TGTGCCTGGAGTGTGGCGGCCCGCAATGCGCCTTTCTTT	CAWSVAARNAPFF
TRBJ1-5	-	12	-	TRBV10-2	TGCGCCAGCAGTGAGCTTGATCAGCCCCAGCATTTT	CASSELDQPQHF
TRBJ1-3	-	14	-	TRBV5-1	TGCGCCAGCACACCAGAGCTCTCTGGAAACACCATATATTTT	CASTPELSGNTIYF
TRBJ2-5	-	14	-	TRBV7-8	TGTGCCAGCAGCTTAGAAGGGAGTTTAGAGACCCAGTACTTC	CASSLEGSLETQYF
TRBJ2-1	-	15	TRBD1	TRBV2	TGTGCCAGCAGCGCGGGACAGGGGTCCTACAATGAGCAGTTCTTC	CASSAGQGSYNEQFF
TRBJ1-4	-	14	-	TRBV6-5	TGTGCCAGCAAGGGGGGGGCAGTGGCGGAAAAACTGTTTTTT	CASKGGAVAEKLFF
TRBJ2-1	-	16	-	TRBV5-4	TGTGCCAGCAGCTTGGGCCCGGGAGCCACATCGGGTGAGCAGTTCTTC	CASSLGPGATSGEQFF
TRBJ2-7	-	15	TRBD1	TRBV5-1	TGCGCCAGCAGCTTGGGAAAGGGGGCAGTGCACGAGCAGTACTTC	CASSLGKGAVHEQYF
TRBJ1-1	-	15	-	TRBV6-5	TGTGCCAGCAGTTACGCCGGTCAAGGAGGGGCTGAAGCTTTCTTT	CASSYAGQGGAEAFF
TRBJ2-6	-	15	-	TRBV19	TGTGCCAGCCAGGACAGAACCCTGAGAGCCAACGTCCTGACTTTC	CASQDRTLRANVLTF
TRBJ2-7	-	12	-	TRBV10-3	TGTGCCATCAGTGACAGCTCCTACGAGCAGTACTTC	CAISDSSYEQYF
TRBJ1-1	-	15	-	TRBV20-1	TGCAGTGCTAGTCCACCCGACCGACGACGAACTGAAGCTTTCTTT	CSASPPDRRRTEAFF
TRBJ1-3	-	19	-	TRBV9	TGTGCCAGCAGCGTAGCAGGAAGGGCAGGGGTAGTTTTAGGAAACACCATATATTTT	CASSVAGRAGVVLGNTIYF
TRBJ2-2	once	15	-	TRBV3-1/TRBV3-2	TGTGCCAGCAGCCAAGCGGGGGGCGCAGGCGGGGAGCTGTTTTTT	CASSQAGGAGGELFF
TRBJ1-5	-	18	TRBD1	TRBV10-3	TGTGCCATCAGTTCCCAGCGACAGGGAACTGGGGGCAATCAGCCCCAGCATTTT	CAISSQRQGTGGNQPQHF
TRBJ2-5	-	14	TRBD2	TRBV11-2	TGTGCCAGCACCCGGACTAGCATACAAGAGACCCAGTACTTC	CASTRTSIQETQYF
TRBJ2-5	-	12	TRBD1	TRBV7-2	TGTGCCAGCACCAGGGGGCGGGAGACCCAGTACTTC	CASTRGRETQYF
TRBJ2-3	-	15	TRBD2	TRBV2	TGTGCCAGCAGCCGACTAGCGGGAGGGACAGATACGCAGTATTTT	CASSRLAGGTDTQYF
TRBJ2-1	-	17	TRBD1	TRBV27	TGTGCCAGCAGTTTACAGAAGGGACAGAGAGTAAACAATGAGCAGTTCTTC	CASSLQKGQRVNNEQFF
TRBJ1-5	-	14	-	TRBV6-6	TGTGCCAGCAGTCACTTACAGGGTAATCAGCCCCAGCATTTT	CASSHLQGNQPQHF
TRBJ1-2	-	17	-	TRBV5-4	TGTGCCAGCAGCTTGGGGGTTTGGGACGGTTCTAACTATGGCTACACCTTC	CASSLGVWDGSNYGYTF
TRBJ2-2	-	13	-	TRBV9	TGTGCCAGCAGCGTAGGTAACACCGGGGAGCTGTTTTTT	CASSVGNTGELFF
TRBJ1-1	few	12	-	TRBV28	TGTGCCAGCAAGGGATACATCATAGAAGCTTTCTTT	CASKGYIIEAFF
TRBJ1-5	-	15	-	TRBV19	TGTGCCAGTAGCCTACAGGGACTTGGCAATCAGCCCCAGCATTTT	CASSLQGLGNQPQHF
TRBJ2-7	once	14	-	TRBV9	TGTGCCAGCAGCACTCGAGGGGGCTCCTACGAGCAGTACTTC	CASSTRGGSYEQYF
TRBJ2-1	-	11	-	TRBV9	TGTGCCAGCAGCGCGCGCGATGAGCAGTTCTTC	CASSARDEQFF
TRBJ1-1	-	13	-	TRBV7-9	TGTGCCAGCAGCTTAGGGGCCAACACTGAAGCTTTCTTT	CASSLGANTEAFF
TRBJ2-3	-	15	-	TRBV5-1	TGCGCCAGCAGCTTCCCCGGTGACCCCACAGATACGCAGTATTTT	CASSFPGDPTDTQYF
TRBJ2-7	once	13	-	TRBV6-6	TGTGCCAGCAGTTACTCGGGCAGCCTCGAGCAGTACTTC	CASSYSGSLEQYF
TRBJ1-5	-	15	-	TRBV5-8	TGTGCCAGCAGCGCCGGGACAACTGTGAAATCGCCCCAGCATTTT	CASSAGTTVKSPQHF
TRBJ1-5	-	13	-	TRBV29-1	TGCAGCGTTCGGCAGGATAGCAATCAGCCCCAGCATTTT	CSVRQDSNQPQHF
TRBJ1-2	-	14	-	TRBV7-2	TGTGCCAGCAGTTTCAGGGACGCCTACGGAGGCTACACCTTC	CASSFRDAYGGYTF